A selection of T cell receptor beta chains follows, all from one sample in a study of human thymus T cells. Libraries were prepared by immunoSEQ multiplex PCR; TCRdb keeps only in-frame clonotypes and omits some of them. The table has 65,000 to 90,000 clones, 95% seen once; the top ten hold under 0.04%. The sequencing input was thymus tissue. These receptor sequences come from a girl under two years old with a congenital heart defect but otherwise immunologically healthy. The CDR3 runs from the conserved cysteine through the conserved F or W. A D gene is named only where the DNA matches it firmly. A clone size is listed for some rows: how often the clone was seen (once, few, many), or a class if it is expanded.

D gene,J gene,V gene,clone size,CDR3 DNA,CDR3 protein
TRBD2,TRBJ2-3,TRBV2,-,TGTGCCAGCAGTGTTACGGGAGGGACAGATACGCAGTATTTT,CASSVTGGTDTQYF
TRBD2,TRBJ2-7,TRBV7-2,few,TGTGCCAGCAGCTCGGGACTAGTTTTAGCCTACGAGCAGTACTTC,CASSSGLVLAYEQYF
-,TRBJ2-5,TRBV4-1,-,TGCGCCAGCAGCCAATTCGGGATCCAAGAGACCCAGTACTTC,CASSQFGIQETQYF
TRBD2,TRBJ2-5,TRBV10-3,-,TGTGCCATCAGTGACGCGGCTAGCGGAGAGACCCAGTACTTC,CAISDAASGETQYF
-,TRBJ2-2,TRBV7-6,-,TGTGCCAGCAGCTTCGCAGCGGAGCTGTTTTTT,CASSFAAELFF
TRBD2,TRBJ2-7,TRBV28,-,TGTGCCAGCAGTAGGCTAGCGGTTACCTACGAGCAGTACTTC,CASSRLAVTYEQYF
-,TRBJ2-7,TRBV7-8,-,TGTGCCAGCAGCTTACGTACTCCGAATAACGACGAGCAGTACTTC,CASSLRTPNNDEQYF
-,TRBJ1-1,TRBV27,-,TGTGCCAGCAGTTTATTTAAGGGGGGAAGGGAAGCTTTCTTT,CASSLFKGGREAFF
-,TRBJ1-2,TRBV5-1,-,TGCGCCTCCAGAAGCCGGGCCCACTATGGCTACACCTTC,CASRSRAHYGYTF
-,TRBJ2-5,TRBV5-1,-,TGCGCCAGTGGGGCGCCGGGGAATAAAGAGACCCAGTACTTC,CASGAPGNKETQYF